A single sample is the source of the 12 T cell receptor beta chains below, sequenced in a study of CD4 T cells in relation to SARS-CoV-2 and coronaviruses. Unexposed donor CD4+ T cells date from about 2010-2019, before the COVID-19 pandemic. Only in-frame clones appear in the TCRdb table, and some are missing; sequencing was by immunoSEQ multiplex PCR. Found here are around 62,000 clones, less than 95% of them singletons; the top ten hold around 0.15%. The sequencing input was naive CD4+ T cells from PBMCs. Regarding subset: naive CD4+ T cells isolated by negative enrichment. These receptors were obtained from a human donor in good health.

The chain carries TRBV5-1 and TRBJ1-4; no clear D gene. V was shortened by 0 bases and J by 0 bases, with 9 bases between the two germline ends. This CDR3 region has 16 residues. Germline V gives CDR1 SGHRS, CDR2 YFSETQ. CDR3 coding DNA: TGCGCCAGCAGCTTGGGCCGCACTGCAACTAATGAAAAACTGTTTTTT. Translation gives CASSLGRTATNEKLFF.

CDR3 sequence reads: CASSPPRSQNQPQHF. The CDR3 nucleotides are TGTGCCAGTAGCCCCCCGAGAAGCCAAAATCAGCCCCAGCATTTT. The rearrangement uses TRBV19 and TRBJ1-5; D remains ambiguous. The CDR3 has 15 residues. The germline CDR1 and CDR2 sequences are LNHDA and SQIVND (reference sequence). Trimming removed 6 bases at V and 4 bases at J, with 16 bases between.

CDR3 loop: CATSRDQGALYGYTF. CDR3 DNA sequence: TGTGCCACCAGCAGAGATCAGGGAGCCCTCTATGGCTACACCTTC. This sequence joins TRBV15 and TRBJ1-2, with D maybe TRBD1 (5 bases). Trimming took 0 bases from V and 4 from J, leaving 12 bases between them. This CDR3 is built from 15 residues. Germline lookup yields CDR1 LNHNV and CDR2 YYDKDF (reference sequence).

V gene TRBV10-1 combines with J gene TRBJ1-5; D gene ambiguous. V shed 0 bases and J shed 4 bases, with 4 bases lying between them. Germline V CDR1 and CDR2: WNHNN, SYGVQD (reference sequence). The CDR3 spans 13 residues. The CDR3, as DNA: TGCGCCAGCAGTGAGTCCACAAATCAGCCCCAGCATTTT. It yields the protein CASSESTNQPQHF.

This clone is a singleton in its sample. The CDR3 DNA reads TGTGCCAGCAGTTCCCCCCTTGTGAATGAGCAGTTCTTC. Translation: CASSSPLVNEQFF. The rearrangement joins TRBV6-5 to TRBJ2-1; no clear D. The V end lost 4 bases, the J end lost 7 bases, and 11 bases lay between the germline ends. Germline CDR1 reads MNHEY; CDR2 reads SVGAGI. The CDR3 length is 13 residues.

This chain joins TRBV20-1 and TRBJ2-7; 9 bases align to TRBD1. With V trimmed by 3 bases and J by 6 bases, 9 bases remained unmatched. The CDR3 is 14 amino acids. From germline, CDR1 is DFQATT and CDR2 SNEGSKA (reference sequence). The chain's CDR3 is CSASPGQGRGEQYF. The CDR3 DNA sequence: TGCAGTGCTAGTCCGGGACAGGGAAGGGGCGAGCAGTACTTC.

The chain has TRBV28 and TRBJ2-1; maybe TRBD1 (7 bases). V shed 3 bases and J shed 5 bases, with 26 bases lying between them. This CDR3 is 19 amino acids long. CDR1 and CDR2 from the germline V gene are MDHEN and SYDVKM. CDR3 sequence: CASSFCDPRGAAPHNEQFF. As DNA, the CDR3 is TGTGCCAGCAGTTTTTGCGATCCCAGGGGGGCAGCACCCCACAATGAGCAGTTCTTC. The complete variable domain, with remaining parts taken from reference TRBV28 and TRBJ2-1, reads DVKVTQSSRYLVKRTGEKVFLECVQDMDHENMFWYRQDPGLGLRLIYFSYDVKMKEKGDIPEGYSVSREKKERFSLILESASTNQTSMYLCASSFCDPRGAAPHNEQFFGPGTRLTVL.

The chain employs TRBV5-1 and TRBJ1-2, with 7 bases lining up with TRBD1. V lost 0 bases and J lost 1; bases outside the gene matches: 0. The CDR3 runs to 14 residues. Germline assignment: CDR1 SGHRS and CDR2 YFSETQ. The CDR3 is CASSLGDSNYGYTF. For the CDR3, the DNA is TGCGCCAGCAGCTTGGGGGACAGTAACTATGGCTACACCTTC.

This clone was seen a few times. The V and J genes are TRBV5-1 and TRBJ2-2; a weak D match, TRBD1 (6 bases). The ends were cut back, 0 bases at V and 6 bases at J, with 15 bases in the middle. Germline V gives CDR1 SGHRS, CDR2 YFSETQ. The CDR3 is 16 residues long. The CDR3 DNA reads TGCGCCAGCAGCTTGGAAAGAATTACAGGGTCCGGGGAGCTGTTTTTT. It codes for CASSLERITGSGELFF.

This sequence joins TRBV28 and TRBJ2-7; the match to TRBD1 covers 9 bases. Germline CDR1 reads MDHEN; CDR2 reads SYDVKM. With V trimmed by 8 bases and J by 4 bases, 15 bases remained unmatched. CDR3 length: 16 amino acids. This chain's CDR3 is CASRKSGGQGLYEQYF. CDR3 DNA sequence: TGTGCCAGCCGCAAGTCCGGCGGACAGGGGTTGTACGAGCAGTACTTC. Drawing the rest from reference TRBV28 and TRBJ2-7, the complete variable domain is DVKVTQSSRYLVKRTGEKVFLECVQDMDHENMFWYRQDPGLGLRLIYFSYDVKMKEKGDIPEGYSVSREKKERFSLILESASTNQTSMYLCASRKSGGQGLYEQYFGPGTRLTVT.

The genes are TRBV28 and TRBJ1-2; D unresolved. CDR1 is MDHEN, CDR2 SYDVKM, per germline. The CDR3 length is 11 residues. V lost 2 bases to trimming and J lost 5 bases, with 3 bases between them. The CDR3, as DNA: TGTGCCAGCAGTTTAGTTTATGGCTACACCTTC. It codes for CASSLVYGYTF.

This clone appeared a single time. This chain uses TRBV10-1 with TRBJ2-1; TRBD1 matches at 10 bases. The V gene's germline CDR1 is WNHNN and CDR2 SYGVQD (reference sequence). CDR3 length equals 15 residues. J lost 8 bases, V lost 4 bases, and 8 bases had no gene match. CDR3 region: CASSGQGAREYEQFF. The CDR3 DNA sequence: TGCGCCAGCAGTGGACAGGGGGCCCGGGAGTATGAGCAGTTCTTC.